Listed here are 4 T cell receptor beta chains from one sample, sequenced in a study of blood T cell repertoires in COVID-19. Some clones are missing from TCRdb's copy, which holds only in-frame ones; the method was immunoSEQ multiplex PCR. The sample holds about 210,000 clones, about 83% seen once. Sequencing was done on a sample of peripheral blood. The source of these receptors is a woman between 50 and 59 years old with active or convalescent COVID-19.

V gene TRBV7-3 combines with J gene TRBJ1-6; TRBD1 is a possible D gene (6 bases). The ends were cut back, 1 base at V and 7 bases at J, with 17 bases in the middle. The CDR3 extends over 17 amino acids. From germline, CDR1 is SGHTA and CDR2 FQGTGA. The CDR3 spells CASSLNPRGGRNSPLHF. CDR3 DNA sequence: TGTGCCAGCAGCTTAAATCCTAGGGGGGGCCGAAATTCACCCCTCCACTTT.

The chain uses TRBV21-1 and TRBJ1-5; TRBD1 is the table's D call, not checked against the DNA. TRBV21-1 corresponds to a pseudogene. The CDR3 has 16 residues. In nucleotides, the CDR3 is TGTGCCAGCAGCCTCCGACAGGGCGATAGCAATCAGCCCCAGCATTTT. It encodes CASSLRQGDSNQPQHF.

This chain links TRBV28 with TRBJ1-2; no clear D. V was pared by 5 bases and J by 6 bases, with 13 bases between. The CDR3 contains 13 residues. Germline V lookup: CDR1 MDHEN, CDR2 SYDVKM. The CDR3, as DNA: TGTGCCAGCAGTAGCCGTCCGGTCGATGGCTACACCTTC. Its protein product is CASSSRPVDGYTF.

This clone was counted a single time. The chain joins TRBV24-1 to TRBJ1-2; 11 bases are a match to TRBD1. Per the germline V gene, CDR1 is KGHDR and CDR2 is SFDVKD. Trimming took 5 bases from V and 7 from J; bases not matched to a gene: 8. The CDR3 has 15 residues. Here the CDR3 reads CATSGMDRGRIGYTF. The CDR3 region has the DNA TGTGCCACCAGTGGCATGGACAGGGGGCGCATTGGCTACACCTTC.